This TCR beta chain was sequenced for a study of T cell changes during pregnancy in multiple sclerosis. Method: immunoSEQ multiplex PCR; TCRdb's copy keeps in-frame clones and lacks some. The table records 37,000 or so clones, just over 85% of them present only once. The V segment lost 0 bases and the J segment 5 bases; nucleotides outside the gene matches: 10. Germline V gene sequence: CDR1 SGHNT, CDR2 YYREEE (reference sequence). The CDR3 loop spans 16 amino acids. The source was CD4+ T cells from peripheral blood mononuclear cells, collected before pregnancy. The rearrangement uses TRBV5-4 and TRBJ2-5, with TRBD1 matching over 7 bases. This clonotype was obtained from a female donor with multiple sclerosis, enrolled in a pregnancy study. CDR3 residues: CASSLDGARGQETQYF. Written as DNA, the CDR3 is TGTGCCAGCAGCTTGGATGGCGCAAGGGGGCAGGAGACCCAGTACTTC.